The source of this TCR beta chain is a study of response to subunit inactivated influenza vaccine. One entry per CDR3 protein results from TCRdb running MiXCR on the RT-PCR reads. This table has hundreds of thousands of distinct CDR3 sequences, approximately 18% appearing once. This clonotype was seen a few times. Antigen specificity is unknown. The study, taken as a whole, reports: There was a suggestion from the authors that each seasonal influenza vaccination recruits few new T cells.

Between the trimmed V and J ends, which lost 0 bases and 1 base, there was a span of 16 bases. This CDR3 spans 17 amino acids. CDR1 is MGHRA, CDR2 YSYEKL, per germline. The chain employs TRBV4-1 and TRBJ2-7; no firm D call. Sequenced here: PBMCs from blood, sampled around 5 days after vaccination. This TCR came from a man aged 45-60 years who received an inactivated influenza vaccine. DNA for the CDR3: TGCGCCAGCAGCCAAGATATTGGGTGGGGATCATCCTACGAGCAGTACTTC. This translates into CASSQDIGWGSSYEQYF.